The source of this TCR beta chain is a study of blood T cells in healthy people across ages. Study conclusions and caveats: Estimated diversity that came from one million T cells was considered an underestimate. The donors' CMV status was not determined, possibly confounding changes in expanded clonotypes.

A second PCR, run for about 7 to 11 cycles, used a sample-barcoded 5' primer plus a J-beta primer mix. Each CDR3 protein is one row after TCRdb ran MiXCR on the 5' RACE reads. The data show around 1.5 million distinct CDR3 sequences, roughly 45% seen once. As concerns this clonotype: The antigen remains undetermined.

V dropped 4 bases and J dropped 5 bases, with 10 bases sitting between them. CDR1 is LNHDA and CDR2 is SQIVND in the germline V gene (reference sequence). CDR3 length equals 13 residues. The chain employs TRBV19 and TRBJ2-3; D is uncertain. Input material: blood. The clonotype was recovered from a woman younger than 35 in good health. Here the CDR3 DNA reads TGTGCCAGTAGTACTGCTACGGGAGATACGCAGTATTTT. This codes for CASSTATGDTQYF. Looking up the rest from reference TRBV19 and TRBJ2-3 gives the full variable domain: DGGITQSPKYLFRKEGQNVTLSCEQNLNHDAMYWYRQDPGQGLRLIYYSQIVNDFQKGDIAEGYSVSREKKESFPLTVTSAQKNPTAFYLCASSTATGDTQYFGPGTRLTVL.